This T cell receptor beta chain was recovered during a study of blood T cell repertoires in COVID-19. In the study overall: Material from acute and convalescent COVID-19 was sourced from the United States, Italy and Spain. PBMCs, B-cell-depleted T cells, or T cells provided the cDNA or gDNA that made up the material.

Original data processing: Estimates of nucleated cell counts were drawn from the amplification of reference gene primers. Sequencing was performed with immunoSEQ multiplex PCR; in TCRdb, only in-frame clones are kept and a portion is missing. For V, J and clone size, that table is used; D and trimming come from the DNA. The sample lists 70,000 to 90,000 clones; 82% were seen once. After removal of 1 base from V and 7 bases from J, the junction contained 8 bases not matched to a gene. CDR3 length: 16 residues. The germline V gene encodes CDR1 MNHNS and CDR2 SASEGT. This chain links TRBV6-1 with TRBJ1-5; 9 bases agree with TRBD1. Sequencing was carried out using peripheral blood. This clonotype was obtained from an elderly woman with acute or convalescent COVID-19. CDR3 nucleotides: TGTGCCAGCAGTGAAGGAGGACAGGGGAGGTTGCAGCCCCAGCATTTT. Translated: CASSEGGQGRLQPQHF.